In this sample, the clone carrying this TCR beta chain turned up once. Its antigen remains unknown. The data belong to a study of T cells in tuberculosis. Background on the study: CD1B tetramers identified T cells specific for mycobacterial lipid GMM.

Germline-derived CDR1 and CDR2 are SGHRS and YFSETQ. The V end lost 4 bases, the J end lost 1 base, and 15 bases lay between the germline ends. The CDR3 extends over 15 amino acids. The table came from immunoSEQ multiplex PCR; TCRdb's copy has only in-frame clones and leaves some out. The sample lists 20,000 to 25,000 clones; over 85% were seen once. General study points: Smaller distances to GMM-specific TCRs suggested their expansion in active tuberculosis. Shorter CDR3-alpha in active tuberculosis partly drove smaller distances.

This chain uses TRBV5-1 with TRBJ2-7, with D unclear. Sequenced material: PBMCs. The clonotype comes from a donor aged 10 to 29 with latent tuberculosis or without tuberculosis infection. Some clones in this sample may be carry-over from other donors' samples. As DNA, the CDR3 is TGCGCCAGCAGCCTGACACCTATCCTTTCCTACGAGCAGTACTTC. It is translated as CASSLTPILSYEQYF.